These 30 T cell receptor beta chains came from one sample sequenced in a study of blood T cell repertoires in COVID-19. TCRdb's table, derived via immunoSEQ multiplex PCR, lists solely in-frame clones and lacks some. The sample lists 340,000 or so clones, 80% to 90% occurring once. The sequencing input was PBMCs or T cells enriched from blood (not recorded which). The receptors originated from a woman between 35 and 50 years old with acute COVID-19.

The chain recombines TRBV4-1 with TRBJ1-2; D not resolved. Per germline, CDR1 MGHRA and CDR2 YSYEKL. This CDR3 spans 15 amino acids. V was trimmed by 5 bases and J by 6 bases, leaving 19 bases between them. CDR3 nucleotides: TGCGCCAGCAGCAACAAGAAAGGAGATAGGAATGGCTACACCTTC. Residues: CASSNKKGDRNGYTF.

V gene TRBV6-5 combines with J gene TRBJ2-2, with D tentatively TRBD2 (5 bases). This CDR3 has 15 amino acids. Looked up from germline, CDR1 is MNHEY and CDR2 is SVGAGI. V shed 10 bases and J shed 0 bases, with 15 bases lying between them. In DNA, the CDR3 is TGTGCCATACGGGCGGGCCCCCCGAACACCGGGGAGCTGTTTTTT. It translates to CAIRAGPPNTGELFF.

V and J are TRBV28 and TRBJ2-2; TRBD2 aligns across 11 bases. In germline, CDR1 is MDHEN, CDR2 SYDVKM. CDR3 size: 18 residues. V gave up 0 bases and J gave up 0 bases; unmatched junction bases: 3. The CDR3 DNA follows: TGTGCCAGCAGTTTATGGGGACTAGCGGTAACGAACACCGGGGAGCTGTTTTTT. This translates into CASSLWGLAVTNTGELFF.

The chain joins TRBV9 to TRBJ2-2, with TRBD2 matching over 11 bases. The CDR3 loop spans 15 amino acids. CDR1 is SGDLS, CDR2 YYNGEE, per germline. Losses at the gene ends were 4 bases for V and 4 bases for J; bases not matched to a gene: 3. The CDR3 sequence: CASSKLAGVTGELFF. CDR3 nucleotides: TGTGCCAGCAGCAAACTAGCGGGGGTCACCGGGGAGCTGTTTTTT. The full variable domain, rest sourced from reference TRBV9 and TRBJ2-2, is DSGVTQTPKHLITATGQRVTLRCSPRSGDLSVYWYQQSLDQGLQFLIQYYNGEERAKGNILERFSAQQFPDLHSELNLSSLELGDSALYFCASSKLAGVTGELFFGEGSRLTVL.

CDR3 amino acids: CASRLDRVYGYTF. The CDR3 DNA is TGTGCCAGCAGACTGGACAGGGTCTATGGCTACACCTTC. The V and J genes are TRBV7-2 and TRBJ1-2; 8 nucleotides line up with TRBD1. The CDR3 extends over 13 amino acids. The V gene's germline CDR1 is SGHTA and CDR2 FQGNSA. With V trimmed by 6 bases and J by 4 bases, 4 bases remained unmatched.

The CDR3 spells CASSQDRAIQYF. In DNA form, the CDR3 reads TGCGCCAGCAGCCAAGATCGTGCGATTCAGTACTTC. This chain joins TRBV4-3 and TRBJ2-4, with unresolved D. From germline, CDR1 is LGHNA and CDR2 YSLEER. With 0 bases removed from V and 10 bases from J, the gap between germline ends came to 7 bases. The CDR3 is 12 residues long.

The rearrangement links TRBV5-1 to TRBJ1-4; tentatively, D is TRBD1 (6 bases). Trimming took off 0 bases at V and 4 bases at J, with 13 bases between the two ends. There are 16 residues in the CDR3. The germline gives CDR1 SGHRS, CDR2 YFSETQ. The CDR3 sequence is CASSLESGGGNEKLFF. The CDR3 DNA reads TGCGCCAGCAGCTTGGAGTCGGGGGGCGGTAATGAAAAACTGTTTTTT.

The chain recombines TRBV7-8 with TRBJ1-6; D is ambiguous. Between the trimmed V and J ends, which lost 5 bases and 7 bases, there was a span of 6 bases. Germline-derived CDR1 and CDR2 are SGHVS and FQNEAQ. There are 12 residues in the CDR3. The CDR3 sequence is CASSPSNSPLHF. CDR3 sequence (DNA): TGTGCCAGCAGCCCCTCCAATTCACCCCTCCACTTT.

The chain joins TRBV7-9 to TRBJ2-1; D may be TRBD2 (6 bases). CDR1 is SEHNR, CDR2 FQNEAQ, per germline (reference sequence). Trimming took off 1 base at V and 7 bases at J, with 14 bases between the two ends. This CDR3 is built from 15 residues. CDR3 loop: CASSLDPGEWNEQFF. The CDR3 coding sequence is TGTGCCAGCAGCTTAGATCCGGGAGAATGGAATGAGCAGTTCTTC.

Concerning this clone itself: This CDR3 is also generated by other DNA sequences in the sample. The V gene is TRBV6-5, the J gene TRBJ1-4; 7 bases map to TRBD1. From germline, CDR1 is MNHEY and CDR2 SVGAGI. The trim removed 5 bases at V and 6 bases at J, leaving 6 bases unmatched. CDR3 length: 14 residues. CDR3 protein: CASSRQGRDEKLFF. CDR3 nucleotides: TGTGCCAGCAGTCGACAGGGCAGGGATGAAAAACTGTTTTTT.

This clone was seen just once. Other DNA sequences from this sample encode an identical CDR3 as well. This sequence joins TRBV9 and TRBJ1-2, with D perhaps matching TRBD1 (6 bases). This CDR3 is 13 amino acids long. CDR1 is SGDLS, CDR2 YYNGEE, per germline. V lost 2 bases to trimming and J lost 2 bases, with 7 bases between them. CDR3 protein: CASSVDSNYGYTF. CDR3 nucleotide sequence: TGTGCCAGCAGCGTGGACAGCAACTATGGCTACACCTTC. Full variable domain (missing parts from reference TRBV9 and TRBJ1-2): DSGVTQTPKHLITATGQRVTLRCSPRSGDLSVYWYQQSLDQGLQFLIQYYNGEERAKGNILERFSAQQFPDLHSELNLSSLELGDSALYFCASSVDSNYGYTFGSGTRLTVV.

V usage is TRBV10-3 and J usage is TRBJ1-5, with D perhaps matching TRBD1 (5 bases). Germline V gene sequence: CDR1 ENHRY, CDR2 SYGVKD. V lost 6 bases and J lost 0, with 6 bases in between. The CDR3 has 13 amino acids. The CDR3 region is CAIRQDSNQPQHF. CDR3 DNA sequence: TGTGCCATCAGACAGGATAGCAATCAGCCCCAGCATTTT.

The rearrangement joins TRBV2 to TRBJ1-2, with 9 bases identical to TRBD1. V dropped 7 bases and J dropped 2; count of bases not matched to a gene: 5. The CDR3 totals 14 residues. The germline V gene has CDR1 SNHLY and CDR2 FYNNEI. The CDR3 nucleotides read TGTGCCAGCATCGAGGGACAGGGCAACTATGGCTACACCTTC. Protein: CASIEGQGNYGYTF. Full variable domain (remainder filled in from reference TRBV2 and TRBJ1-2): EPEVTQTPSHQVTQMGQEVILRCVPISNHLYFYWYRQILGQKVEFLVSFYNNEISEKSEIFDDQFSVERPDGSNFTLKIRSTKLEDSAMYFCASIEGQGNYGYTFGSGTRLTVV.

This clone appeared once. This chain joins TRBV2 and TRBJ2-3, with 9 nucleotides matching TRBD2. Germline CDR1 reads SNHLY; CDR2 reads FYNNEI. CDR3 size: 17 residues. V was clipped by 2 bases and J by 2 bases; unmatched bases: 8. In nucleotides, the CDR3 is TGTGCCAGCAGTGAACGGGGGCGGGAGGGGAACACAGATACGCAGTATTTT. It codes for CASSERGREGNTDTQYF.

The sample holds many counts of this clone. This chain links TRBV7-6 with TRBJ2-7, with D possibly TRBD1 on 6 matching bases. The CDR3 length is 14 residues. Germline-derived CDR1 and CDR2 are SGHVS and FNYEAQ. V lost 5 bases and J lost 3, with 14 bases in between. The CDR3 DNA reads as TGTGCCAGCAGCCGGGACACCAAGGGCTACGAGCAGTACTTC. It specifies CASSRDTKGYEQYF.

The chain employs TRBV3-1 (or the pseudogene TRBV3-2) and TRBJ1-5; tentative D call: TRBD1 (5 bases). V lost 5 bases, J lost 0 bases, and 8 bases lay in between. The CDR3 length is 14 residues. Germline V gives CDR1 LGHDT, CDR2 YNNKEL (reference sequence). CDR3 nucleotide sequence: TGTGCCAGCAGCTACAGGTATAGCAATCAGCCCCAGCATTTT. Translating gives CASSYRYSNQPQHF.

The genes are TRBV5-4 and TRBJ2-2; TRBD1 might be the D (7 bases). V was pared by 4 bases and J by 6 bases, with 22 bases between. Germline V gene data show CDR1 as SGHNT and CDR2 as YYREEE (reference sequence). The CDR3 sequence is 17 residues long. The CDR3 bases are TGTGCCAGCAGCCCCCAGGGGGGCGCGATTGGGGCCGGGGAGCTGTTTTTT. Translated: CASSPQGGAIGAGELFF.

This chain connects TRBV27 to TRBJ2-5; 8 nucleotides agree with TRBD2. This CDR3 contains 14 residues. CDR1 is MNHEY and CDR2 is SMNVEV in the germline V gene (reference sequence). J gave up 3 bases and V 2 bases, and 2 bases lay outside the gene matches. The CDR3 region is CASSLRGGKETQYF. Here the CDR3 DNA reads TGTGCCAGCAGTTTACGCGGGGGGAAAGAGACCCAGTACTTC.

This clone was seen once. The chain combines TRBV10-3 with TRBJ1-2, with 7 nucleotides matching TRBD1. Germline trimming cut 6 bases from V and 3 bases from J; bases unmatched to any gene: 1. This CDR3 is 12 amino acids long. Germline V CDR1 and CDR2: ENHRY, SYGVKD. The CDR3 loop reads CAISRGDYGYTF. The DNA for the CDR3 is TGTGCCATCAGCAGGGGGGACTATGGCTACACCTTC.

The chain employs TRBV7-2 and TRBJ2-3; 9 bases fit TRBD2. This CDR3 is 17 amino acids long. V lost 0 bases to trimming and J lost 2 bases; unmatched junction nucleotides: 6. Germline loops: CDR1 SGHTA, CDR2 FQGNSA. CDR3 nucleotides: TGTGCCAGCAGCTTAGCGGTGCTAGCGGGAACCACAGATACGCAGTATTTT. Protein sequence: CASSLAVLAGTTDTQYF.

CDR3 sequence: CASSPYRVTDQETQYF. In DNA, the CDR3 is TGTGCCAGCAGCCCTTACAGGGTGACCGACCAAGAGACCCAGTACTTC. V and J are TRBV7-9 and TRBJ2-5; tentatively, D is TRBD1 (6 bases). Per germline, CDR1 SEHNR and CDR2 FQNEAQ (reference sequence). The length of the CDR3 is 16 residues. Trimming shortened V by 5 bases and J by 0 bases, and 16 bases separated the two germline ends.

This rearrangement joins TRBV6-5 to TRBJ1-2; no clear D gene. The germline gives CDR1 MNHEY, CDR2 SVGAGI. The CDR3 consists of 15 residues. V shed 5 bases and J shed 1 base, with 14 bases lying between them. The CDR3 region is CASSIYNPGNYGYTF. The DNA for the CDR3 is TGTGCCAGCAGTATATACAACCCGGGTAACTATGGCTACACCTTC.

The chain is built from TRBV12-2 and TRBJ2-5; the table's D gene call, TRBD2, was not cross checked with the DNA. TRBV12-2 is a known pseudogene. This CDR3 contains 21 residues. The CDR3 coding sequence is TGTGCAAGTCGCTTAGTATCTGGGTTTGGTGTTTTATTTAGACTAGCGGAGACCCAGTACTTC. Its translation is CASRLVSGFGVLFRLAETQYF.

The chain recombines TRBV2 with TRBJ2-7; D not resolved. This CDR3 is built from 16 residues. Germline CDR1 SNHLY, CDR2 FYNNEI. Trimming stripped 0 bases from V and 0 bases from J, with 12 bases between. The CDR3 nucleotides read TGTGCCAGCAGTGAAGCGCGAGGCCGGAGCTCCTACGAGCAGTACTTC. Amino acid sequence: CASSEARGRSSYEQYF.

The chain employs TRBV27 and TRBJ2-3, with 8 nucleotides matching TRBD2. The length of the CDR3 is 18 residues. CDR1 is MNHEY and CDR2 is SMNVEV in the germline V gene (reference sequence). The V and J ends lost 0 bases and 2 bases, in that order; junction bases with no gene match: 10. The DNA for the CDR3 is TGTGCCAGCAGTTTATCGATACGGGGGGGGCAAGTCACAGATACGCAGTATTTT. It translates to CASSLSIRGGQVTDTQYF.

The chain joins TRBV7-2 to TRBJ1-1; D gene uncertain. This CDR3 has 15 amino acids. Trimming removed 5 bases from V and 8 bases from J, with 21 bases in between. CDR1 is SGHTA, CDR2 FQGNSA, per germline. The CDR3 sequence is CASSLLDDYAQEAFF. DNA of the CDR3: TGTGCCAGCAGCCTACTAGACGACTATGCACAAGAAGCTTTCTTT.

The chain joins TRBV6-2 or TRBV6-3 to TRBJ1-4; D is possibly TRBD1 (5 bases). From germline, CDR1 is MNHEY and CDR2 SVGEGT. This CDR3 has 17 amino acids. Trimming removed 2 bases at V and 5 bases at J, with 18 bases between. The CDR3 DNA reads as TGTGCCAGCAGTTACGGAGGGTACGGGGCCCAAAATGAAAAACTGTTTTTT. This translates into CASSYGGYGAQNEKLFF.

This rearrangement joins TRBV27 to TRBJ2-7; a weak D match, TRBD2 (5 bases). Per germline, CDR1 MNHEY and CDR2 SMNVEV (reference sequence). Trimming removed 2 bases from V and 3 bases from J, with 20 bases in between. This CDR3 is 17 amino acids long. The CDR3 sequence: CASSLRGPDSYIYEQYF. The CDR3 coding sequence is TGTGCCAGCAGTTTACGTGGTCCGGACTCCTACATCTACGAGCAGTACTTC.

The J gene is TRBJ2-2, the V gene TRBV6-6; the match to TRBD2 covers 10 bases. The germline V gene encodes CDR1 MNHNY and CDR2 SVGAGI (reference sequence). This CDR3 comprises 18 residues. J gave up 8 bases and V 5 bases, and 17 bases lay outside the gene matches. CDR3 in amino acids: CASSQRPAGLARLGELFF. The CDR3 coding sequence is TGTGCCAGCAGTCAACGCCCCGCGGGACTAGCGAGGCTGGGGGAGCTGTTTTTT.

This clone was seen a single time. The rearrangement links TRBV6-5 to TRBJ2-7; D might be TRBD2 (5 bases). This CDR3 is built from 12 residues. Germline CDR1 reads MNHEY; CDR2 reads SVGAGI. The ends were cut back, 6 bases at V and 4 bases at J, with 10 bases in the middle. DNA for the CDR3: TGTGCCAGCAGGGACTTTACTTACGAGCAGTACTTC. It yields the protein CASRDFTYEQYF.